These 17 T cell receptor beta chains share one sample of origin, sequenced in a study of shared clonotypes between healthy human individuals. Here immunoSEQ multiplex PCR was the method, and the copy in TCRdb shows in-frame clones only, minus some. This table has 450,000 to 550,000 clones, roughly 78% appearing once. Sample: PBMCs. The source of these receptors is a woman in her thirties or forties in good health. Some clones in this sample may be carry-over from other donors' samples.

The chain uses TRBV25-1 and TRBJ2-3; TRBD1 is a possible D gene (5 bases). From germline, CDR1 is MGHDK and CDR2 SYGVNS. Trimming pared 2 bases from V and 1 base from J, leaving 7 bases between. The CDR3 has 14 residues. CDR3: CASSELQGTDTQYF. In DNA form, the CDR3 reads TGTGCCAGCAGTGAACTACAGGGCACAGATACGCAGTATTTT. The variable domain in full, with the rest retrieved from reference TRBV25-1 and TRBJ2-3, is EADIYQTPRYLVIGTGKKITLECSQTMGHDKMYWYQQDPGMELHLIHYSYGVNSTEKGDLSSESTVSRIRTEHFPLTLESARPSHTSQYLCASSELQGTDTQYFGPGTRLTVL.

V usage is TRBV28 and J usage is TRBJ2-1; 9 nucleotides match TRBD1. The CDR3 is 12 amino acids. From germline, CDR1 is MDHEN and CDR2 SYDVKM. V lost 7 bases to trimming and J lost 12 bases; unmatched junction nucleotides: 7. CDR3 DNA sequence: TGTGCCAGCACCGGGGGGACAGGGAGGCAGTTCTTC. The encoded protein is CASTGGTGRQFF.

The V and J genes are TRBV28 and TRBJ1-3, with no clear D. Germline CDR1 and CDR2: MDHEN and SYDVKM. V lost 1 base and J 3 bases, leaving 13 bases between the germline ends. The CDR3 has 16 amino acids. In DNA, the CDR3 is TGTGCCAGCAGTTTATCGGCAGTCCTAATTGGAAACACCATATATTTT. This gives the protein CASSLSAVLIGNTIYF.

This clone was observed a single time. The V and J genes are TRBV5-6 and TRBJ2-3; TRBD1 is a possible D gene (5 bases). Germline loops: CDR1 SGHDT, CDR2 YYEEEE. The V end was cut by 0 bases, the J end by 1 base, with 12 bases between. The CDR3 is made up of 16 amino acids. The CDR3 spells CASSLAYTGRTDTQYF. Here the CDR3 DNA reads TGTGCCAGCAGCTTGGCCTACACAGGCCGCACAGATACGCAGTATTTT. The full variable domain, its missing parts supplied by reference TRBV5-6 and TRBJ2-3, is DAGVTQSPTHLIKTRGQQVTLRCSPKSGHDTVSWYQQALGQGPQFIFQYYEEEERQRGNFPDRFSGHQFPNYSSELNVNALLLGDSALYLCASSLAYTGRTDTQYFGPGTRLTVL.

The DNA for the CDR3 is TGCAGCGTTGAAATGGGGGGAGGAGGGTACGAGCAGTACTTC. It translates to CSVEMGGGGYEQYF. The rearrangement joins TRBV29-1 to TRBJ2-7; possible D gene TRBD2, 6 bases. V lost 2 bases and J lost 4, with 15 bases in between. There are 14 residues in the CDR3. CDR1 is SQVTM and CDR2 is ANQGSEA in the germline V gene.

With regard to this clone: Other DNA sequences of this sample code for an identical CDR3. V is TRBV10-3 and J is TRBJ2-7, with 8 bases matching TRBD2. Per the germline V gene, CDR1 is ENHRY and CDR2 is SYGVKD. This CDR3 has 15 amino acids. V shed 2 bases and J 1 base; nucleotides not matched to a gene: 4. Here the CDR3 DNA reads TGTGCCATCAGTGAGGGAGCGGGAGCATCCTACGAGCAGTACTTC. This encodes CAISEGAGASYEQYF.

As concerns this clone: A read error is likely here: a far larger clone is one base away. The sample contains more than one DNA sequence encoding this CDR3. The chain is built from TRBV30 and TRBJ2-2, with D unresolved. Germline-derived CDR1 and CDR2 are GTSNPN and SVGIG (reference sequence). This CDR3 is 14 amino acids long. The CDR3, as DNA: TGCGCCTGGAGAGCCGGTGTAAACACCGGGGAGCTGTTTTTT. Translation: CAWRAGVNTGELFF.

The chain employs TRBV10-2 and TRBJ2-7; D could derive from TRBD1 or TRBD2 (5 bases each). Trimming shortened V by 6 bases and J by 0 bases, and 15 bases separated the two germline ends. CDR3 length: 15 residues. Germline CDR1 is WSHSY and CDR2 is SAAADI. The CDR3 DNA reads as TGCGCCAGCAGCCCCGGGACGGGGAGCTCCTACGAGCAGTACTTC. This sequence encodes CASSPGTGSSYEQYF.

About this clone: Mismatch with germline at one junction end may stem from a read error. This chain connects TRBV7-7 to TRBJ2-5; weak D call: TRBD1 (6 bases). The length of the CDR3 is 15 residues. CDR1 and CDR2 (germline): SSHAT, FNYEAQ (reference sequence). The CDR3 loop is CASSSRGRGLETQYF. The DNA for the CDR3 is TGTGCTAGCAGCTCGAGGGGCAGGGGCTTGGAGACCCAGTACTTC.

The chain uses TRBV4-3 and TRBJ1-4; D gene ambiguous. This CDR3 spans 15 amino acids. The V end lost 3 bases, the J end lost 3 bases, and 11 bases lay between the germline ends. CDR1 LGHNA and CDR2 YSLEER come from the germline V gene. The CDR3 sequence: CASSHNKISNEKLFF. The CDR3 region has the DNA TGCGCCAGCAGCCACAACAAGATCTCTAATGAAAAACTGTTTTTT.

This clone was observed a few times. This chain uses TRBV28 with TRBJ1-2, with D hard to call. CDR3 size: 10 residues. With 10 bases removed from V and 4 bases from J, the gap between germline ends came to 7 bases. CDR1 is MDHEN and CDR2 is SYDVKM in the germline V gene. The CDR3 DNA reads TGTGCCACCTCACTCTATGGCTACACCTTC. Translated, it gives CATSLYGYTF.

This clone was seen only a few times. The rearrangement joins TRBV4-2 to TRBJ2-1; 11 bases are a match to TRBD2. J was trimmed by 4 bases and V by 1 base; bases with no gene match: 3. CDR3 length: 16 residues. In germline, CDR1 is LGHNA, CDR2 YNFKEQ. CDR3 in DNA: TGTGCCAGCAGCCAAGTTGGGACTAGCGGTTACAATGAGCAGTTCTTC. Encoded protein: CASSQVGTSGYNEQFF.

This clone was seen a few times. The V gene is TRBV6-5, the J gene TRBJ1-2; no firm D call. Trimming took 2 bases from V and 5 from J, leaving 15 bases between them. The CDR3 has 15 amino acids. CDR1 is MNHEY and CDR2 is SVGAGI in the germline V gene. The CDR3, as DNA: TGTGCCAGCAGTTACAAACCGGCAGCCCAATATGGCTACACCTTC. Amino acids: CASSYKPAAQYGYTF.

V usage is TRBV19 and J usage is TRBJ1-5; D unclear. The V and J ends lost 9 bases and 3 bases respectively, with 15 bases between them. The CDR3 is made up of 14 amino acids. Germline assignment: CDR1 LNHDA and CDR2 SQIVND (reference sequence). CDR3 protein: CASTAGWNNQPQHF. The CDR3 DNA reads TGTGCCAGCACCGCGGGGTGGAACAATCAGCCCCAGCATTTT.

V gene TRBV5-1 combines with J gene TRBJ2-3; a weak D match, TRBD2 (6 bases). Germline CDR1 is SGHRS and CDR2 is YFSETQ. The ends were cut back, 2 bases at V and 0 bases at J, with 10 bases in the middle. The CDR3 spans 15 residues. The CDR3 region has the DNA TGCGCCAGCAGCTTATTAGCGGCTAGCACAGATACGCAGTATTTT. Its protein is CASSLLAASTDTQYF.

V usage is TRBV30 and J usage is TRBJ2-3; TRBD2 aligns across 9 bases. With 3 bases clipped from V and 2 bases from J, the junction kept 3 bases outside the gene matches. The length of the CDR3 is 14 residues. From germline, CDR1 is GTSNPN and CDR2 SVGIG (reference sequence). The CDR3 protein is CAWRPGLATDTQYF. The CDR3 region has the DNA TGTGCCTGGAGGCCGGGACTAGCCACAGATACGCAGTATTTT.

The V and J genes are TRBV27 and TRBJ1-5; 7 bases are a match to TRBD1. V lost 5 bases to trimming and J lost 0 bases; unmatched junction nucleotides: 4. The CDR3 runs 15 residues. Germline assignment: CDR1 MNHEY and CDR2 SMNVEV (reference sequence). The CDR3 nucleotides are TGTGCCAGCAGTACCAGGGACAGTAGCAATCAGCCCCAGCATTTT. Protein product: CASSTRDSSNQPQHF.